This T cell receptor (beta chain) stems from a study of cytomegalovirus exposure and HLA in healthy donors (TCRdb year 2017). As for the study more broadly: An earlier analysis of roughly 500 of the donors reported about 250 Gb of sequence data and 117 million unique TCR beta sequences from around 200 million T cells. A later genetic analysis used genome-wide SNP genotypes for about three fifths of the 666 donors, treating that subset as a discovery cohort. All discovery cohort repertoires had been generated using a single sequencing platform. The genetic ancestry cluster associated with self-reported Caucasian donors included 65% to 90% of the approximately 430 genotyped donors. In addition to the first cohort of 650 to 750 subjects, a separate validation cohort of approximately 130 different subjects was used. Using immunosequencing, the study profiled T cell repertoires from 500 to 800 subjects and related those repertoires to cytomegalovirus serostatus. The study was designed to test whether signatures of past pathogen exposure could be identified by cataloging public T cell receptors. Typing coverage varied by locus: about 620-630 donors for A, B, C, DRB1 and DQB1; approximately 560 for DQA1; more than 600 for DPA1; some 470 for DPB1. About five DR-DQ haplotypes were treated as single units for association and clustering because of strong linkage in the cohort. In a later analysis, previously published TCR beta repertoires from 550 to 750 donors were re-analyzed and high-resolution HLA genotyping was added so that TCR occurrence patterns could be studied. In the later analysis, no new phenotypic data were used to find candidate immune exposures; instead, reliance was placed on TCR beta sequences and their occurrence across donors. Class I and class II HLA loci were covered by the typing at four-digit resolution. An early release covering 500 to 750 HLA-typed donors comprised around 300 gigabases of sequencing data and tens of millions of unique TCR sequences. Alongside the repertoire data, information on donor age, sex, ethnicity and CMV serostatus was compiled. In an earlier analysis of 587 of the donors, high-throughput TCR beta sequencing was used to judge whether each TCR beta V gene segment behaved as functional or pseudogenic. Among over 350 genotyped donors of the cohort, an average of about 240,000 unique TCR beta nucleotide sequences were sequenced per donor, about a sixth of them non-productive. High-throughput TCR immunosequencing, statistical association of individual TCRs with disease status, and machine learning were combined to predict cytomegalovirus infection status. Broad study findings and their caveats: A group of highly shared sequence variants was considered likely to be a technical artifact of the sequencing pipeline. The study listed 164 TCR beta chains as associated with cytomegalovirus. A later analysis found that TCR association rates varied across HLA loci, with DRB1 alleles showing the most associated TCRs and HLA-C alleles the fewest. When HLA alleles, especially DR and DQ, strongly co-occurred, attributing TCR associations to individual alleles was difficult. The classifier was reported to diagnose cytomegalovirus status with high specificity and sensitivity in both the original and validation cohorts. An association between a missense DCLRE1C variant and V-gene and J-gene trimming of TCR beta chains was found in a later genetic analysis and replicated in an independent cohort. In a later analysis, HLA-associated TCR beta chains showed more clonal expansion and lower generation probabilities than non-associated chains that were equally common. Roughly uniform sequencing depth across donors was assumed in presence/absence analyses, although this assumption may not hold. Correlated functional status among segregating V segments might reflect linkage disequilibrium, but an unknown experimental factor could not be ruled out. Because HLA typing was unavailable for some donors at each locus, only the typed subset was used in association tests. In vitro tests confirmed that a few of the cytomegalovirus-associated TCR beta chains recognize cytomegalovirus antigens. Immune exposure information for the cohort was limited to CMV serostatus. A later analysis associated 15,000 to 20,000 TCR beta sequences with specific HLA alleles at a false discovery rate of 0.05. This cohort had only TCR beta chains sequenced, and the lack of alpha or paired-chain data limited which features could be detected. Most CMV-associated TCR beta chains appeared to be HLA-restricted in a later analysis, and the HLA associations seemed to be driven largely by CMV exposure. It was suggested by the authors that the approach could potentially be generalized to other disease states and immunological phenotypes. Most TCR sequences were observed very rarely across donors, whereas some public TCRs were present in many individuals. A further reported finding was that TCR beta sequences accurately predicted the HLA-A and HLA-B alleles for most subjects in the first cohort. Because counts were too low, about 18 rarely observed V segments, including chromosome 9 orphons, were excluded from the earlier analysis of around 640 of the donors. Compared with the approximately 600-donor mean, donors in an Asian-associated ancestry cluster had fewer N-insertions in productive TCRs, according to a later genetic analysis. Some IMGT-functional V segments, including TRBV6-2 and TRBV6-3, could not be told apart with the 87-base-pair reads, so those segments were excluded. An earlier analysis of 587 of the donors showed that most TCR beta V segments appeared in productive rearrangements either about 87% or about 30% of the time, which broadly matched IMGT annotations. According to a later analysis, parvovirus B19, influenza, CMV and Epstein-Barr virus appeared linked to several top co-occurrence clusters.

From the cysteine up to the phenylalanine, the CDR3 has a length of 14 residues. Just CDR3 DNA is preserved here, 42 bases in frame from base 1. The germline V gene supplies CDR1 SGHRS and CDR2 YFSETQ. After removal of 2 bases from V and 2 bases from J, the junction retains 3 bases not matched to a gene. The library was prepared using the immunoSEQ multiplex PCR assay. For the multiplex PCR, a mixture combining 60 forward primers for TCR Vbeta segments and 13 reverse primers for TCR Jbeta segments was used. The CDR3 region of rearranged TCR beta genes was amplified from genomic DNA with a multiplex PCR assay. On the Illumina HiSeq System, the amplified TCR beta libraries were sequenced as 87-base-pair reads. Regarding the original processing steps: Across the 670 or so repertoires, a later analysis counted roughly 84 million unique TCR beta chains, about 10 million of which were shared by at least two donors. A nearest-neighbor algorithm error-corrected the raw reads and collapsed the reads into unique sequences, merging closely related sequences to remove PCR and sequencing errors. To assign V, D and J gene segments, CDR3 sequences were aligned to IMGT reference sequences. Each retained sequence needed at least a six-nucleotide match to both a V gene segment and a J gene segment. Rearrangements were called productive when the CDR3 lacked stop codons and stayed in frame with V and J; all others were non-productive. CDR3 was defined according to IMGT convention as the region running from the second conserved V-encoded cysteine to the conserved J-encoded phenylalanine. The earlier analysis of 587 of the donors excluded any sequence lacking an unambiguous match to a single V gene segment. An earlier analysis of 587 of the donors classified V segments as functional when productive rearrangements were above 56.7% and as segregating when the standard deviation between donors was above 5%. A statistical classification framework was built to diagnose cytomegalovirus status from the catalog of TCR beta chain sequences. V and J gene assignment, in a later analysis, came from comparing TCR nucleotide sequences with IMGT/GENE-DB human TR gene sequences. Using the TCRdist pipeline, a later analysis assigned CDR3 sequences along with most-parsimonious VDJ recombination scenarios. In a later analysis, each TCR beta chain was defined by its CDR3 amino acid sequence together with its V-gene family, and reads without a unique V-gene family were excluded. As a way to deal with suspected cross-contamination and a sequencing artifact, a later analysis dropped nearly 600 nucleotide sequences that were highly shared and had low generation probability. A later analysis calculated a clonal expansion index for each public chain from normalized within-repertoire ranks of inferred template counts. A later analysis computed generation probabilities with a VDJ recombination model fitted to out-of-frame rearrangements, and checked the results against IGoR. In a later analysis, hypergeometric tests were used to score TCR-TCR, TCR-HLA and TCR-CMV co-occurrence, with a repertoire-size bias correction applied to TCR pairs. A later analysis estimated false discovery rates by permuting HLA or CMV assignments 20 times. In a later analysis, co-occurring TCRs were grouped with DBSCAN, and TCRdist sequence similarity was added when clustering was performed within HLA-allele-positive subsets. Co-occurrence clustering excluded repertoires with fewer than 30,000 or more than 120,000 public chains, plus five with anomalous nucleotide sharing. In its TCRdb copy, this immuneACCESS table keeps in-frame sequences only and misses some clones. Where compared with another copy, unresolved V genes explain less than half of these, and the others have no known cause. That table supplies the V and J calls and clone size; D and trimming were determined from the DNA. The sample yields approximately 160,000 clones; approximately 80% were counted once. The leading ten clones occupy less than 0.9% of the sample.

The cohort was made up of roughly 670 healthy bone marrow donors. At the time of sampling, all cohort members were nominally healthy, though unrecorded immune exposures were likely present. The donor was CMV seronegative and was included in the group of a few hundred seronegative cohort members. A peripheral blood sample was collected from each donor, and TCR beta sequencing was performed on peripheral blood mononuclear cells. Genomic DNA extraction from the blood cell samples was performed with the Qiagen DNeasy Blood Extraction Kit. About this clone: Its antigen is still unknown. No per-base quality is available; no much larger clone lies one base away.

The clonotype was recovered from a female donor in good health and CMV-seronegative. The chain is assembled from TRBV5-1 and TRBJ1-2; TRBD1 aligns with 7 central bases. Sequencing was done on a sample of PBMCs. The CDR3 here reads CASSFRQGNYGYTF. The DNA reads as follows: TGCGCCAGCAGCTTCCGACAGGGCAACTATGGCTACACCTTC. Reference TRBV5-1 and TRBJ1-2 genes cover what lies past the CDR3, so the full variable domain is KAGVTQTPRYLIKTRGQQVTLSCSPISGHRSVSWYQQTPGQGLQFLFEYFSETQRNKGNFPGRFSGRQFSNSRSEMNVSTLELGDSALYLCASSFRQGNYGYTFGSGTRLTVV.